This T cell receptor beta chain appears in the sequencing data of a study of T cell changes during pregnancy in multiple sclerosis. Assay: immunoSEQ multiplex PCR; the TCRdb copy retains only in-frame clones and omits some. The table lists about 30,000 clones, roughly nine tenths of them singletons, with roughly 4.5% in the top ten. This CDR3 contains 12 residues. Trimming cost V 7 bases and J 6 bases, with 9 bases left between them. The germline V gene has CDR1 MNHNY and CDR2 SVGAGI (reference sequence). The sample here was CD8+ T cells from peripheral blood mononuclear cells, taken in the second trimester of pregnancy. The clonotype comes from a female donor with multiple sclerosis, enrolled in a pregnancy study. The chain combines TRBV6-6 with TRBJ2-2; D is undetermined. The CDR3 DNA is TGTGCCAGCATGGAACGGGCCGGGGAGCTGTTTTTT. Residues: CASMERAGELFF.